The clone carrying this TCR beta chain has ten or more counts. Germline V CDR1 and CDR2: MNHEY, SVGAGI. This CDR3 has 11 amino acids. The germline V and J ends were trimmed by 6 bases and 9 bases, with 11 bases remaining between them. TCRdb analysed the RT-PCR reads with MiXCR anew, one entry per CDR3 protein. The repertoire has roughly 620,000 distinct CDR3 sequences, approximately 11% of them found once; the top ten carry 9.5% to 11%. This entry is derived from a study of response to subunit inactivated influenza vaccine. These data were also reused for a study on T cells expressing NK-cell markers. According to that study: Template switching by 5'RACE with UMIs generated the TCR beta cDNA. Sorted CD3+CD56-NKG2C+, CD3+CD56+NKG2C+ and CD3+CD56+NKG2C- T cells supplied the TCR beta repertoires. Out of eight donors sequenced, seven tested HCMV-seropositive and the remaining one seronegative. Dominance of the CD3+CD56-NKG2C+ fraction by these clonotypes also held in a handful of donors.

The chain recombines TRBV6-5 with TRBJ1-2, with TRBD1 as a possible D gene (6 bases). Specimen: PBMCs from blood, collected on the day of vaccination. This clonotype originated in a man aged 50-60 years who received an inactivated influenza vaccine. The CDR3 coding sequence is TGTGCCAGCAGCAACAGGGTACGCTACACCTTC. It translates to CASSNRVRYTF.